Here is one T cell receptor (beta chain) with its context. It lacks a known antigen. Qualities for individual bases were not recorded, and no much larger clone is one base off. The data were obtained in a study of Ad26.COV2.S vaccination and SARS-CoV-2 variants (dated by TCRdb to the early 2020s). Regarding the complete study: Donors in the vaccine arm were drawn from COV1001, a phase I-IIa trial of Ad26.COV2.S in healthy adults that was multicentre, randomized, double-blind and placebo-controlled. Ad26.COV2.S was given intramuscularly at 5x10^10 or 1x10^11 viral particles, as a single shot or as two shots 56 days apart. The specificity and breadth of SARS-CoV-2-reactive T cell receptors after Ad26.COV2.S vaccination were assessed by TCRbeta repertoire sequencing. A total of roughly 30 samples were included in the TCR-sequenced set, comprising around 19 Ad26.COV2.S vaccine recipients, 5 placebo recipients and 8 SARS-CoV-2 convalescent individuals. Trial participants were randomized into five groups of five: low-dose or high-dose Ad26.COV2.S given once or twice, or placebo on both occasions. Throughout the experiments and outcome assessment, investigators stayed blinded to trial group allocation. Broad study findings and their caveats: After vaccination, spike-specific CD8+ and CD4+ T cell responses were reported to show substantial breadth. Comparing responses between vaccine doses or regimens was not something the study was powered to do. Vaccine and placebo recipients had similar non-spike TCR breadth, a finding consistent with the vaccine containing only spike. Higher spike-specific TCR breadth was observed in Ad26.COV2.S recipients than in placebo recipients (P = 0.0014). It was noted by the authors that total T cell responses may have been underestimated by the TCR breadth and depth analyses.

The immunoSEQ Assay was used to sequence TCRbeta CDR3 regions. After extraction, genomic DNA underwent amplification by bias-controlled multiplex PCR, followed by high-throughput sequencing. Regarding the original processing steps: To quantify the absolute abundance of every unique TCRbeta CDR3 region, sequences were collapsed and filtered. T cell fraction was estimated by normalizing TCRbeta template counts to usable DNA, which was measured by amplifying reference genes present in all nucleated cells. Repertoire TCRs were annotated as SARS-CoV-2-specific by exact matching of V gene, CDR3 amino acid sequence and J gene to a known reactive TCR set. The reference SARS-CoV-2 TCR set came from MIRA and was filtered for enrichment in COVID-19-positive ImmuneCODE repertoires, removing public or cross-reactive TCRs. Based on the MIRA antigens, annotated TCRs were further analysed at the level of specific ORF or position within ORF. Breadth was defined as the number of annotated unique rearrangements divided by the total number of unique productive rearrangements, and depth was defined as the summed frequency of the annotated unique rearrangements. Two-sided Wilcoxon rank-sum tests were used to compare TCR breadth between groups. TCRdb's version of the immuneACCESS table is confined to in-frame rearrangements and falls short of the full clone set. An unresolved V gene accounts for under half of the shortfall where checked; the remainder is of unknown origin. V, J and clone size derive from that table, while D and trimming were established from the DNA sequence. The sample table holds 350,000 to 450,000 clones, of which around 84% were seen once. Less than 4% of the sample goes to the ten largest clones.

The treatment or condition label on this specimen signifies: 15 to 20 received Ad26.COV2.S at low or high dose, single or two shots; a few received placebo; per-sample allocation not given. Repertoires of vaccine and placebo recipients were sequenced from samples collected on day 63 after the first injection. Cohort 1b enrolled 20 to 30 adults aged 18-55 years at a single site in Boston, USA, between 29 July and 7 August 2020. As a vaccine, Ad26.COV2.S was a replication-incompetent adenovirus type 26 vector that expressed a prefusion-stabilized SARS-CoV-2 spike protein derived from the original Wuhan strain. The source is a person aged 18-65 years who received the Ad26.COV2.S COVID-19 vaccine or a placebo. Sample: peripheral blood, taken in a trial of Ad26.COV2.S vaccine versus placebo.

The DNA sequence reads TGTGCCAGCAGCCTGACACAGGGAGACACTGAAGCTTTCTTT. It translates to CASSLTQGDTEAFF. Recombination connected TRBV6-5 to TRBJ1-1; TRBD1 is a weak D gene call, 6 bases matching. A distance of 14 bases separates the germline ends of V and J, which lose 6 bases and 3 bases respectively. The CDR3, cysteine through phenylalanine, is 14 amino acids long. Only the CDR3 DNA stays, 42 bases, in frame from base 1. CDR1 MNHEY and CDR2 SVGAGI are derived from the germline V gene.